This entry lists 14 T cell receptor beta chains sequenced from one sample in a study of cytomegalovirus exposure and HLA in healthy donors (TCRdb year 2017). Libraries were prepared through the immunoSEQ multiplex PCR assay. For the multiplex PCR, a mixture combining 60 forward primers for TCR Vbeta segments and 13 reverse primers for TCR Jbeta segments was used. TCRdb's version of the immuneACCESS table is confined to in-frame rearrangements and falls short of the full clone set. An unresolved V gene accounts for under half of the shortfall where checked; the remainder is of unknown origin. For this sample the table gives about 140,000 clones, of which about two thirds were detected only once. The leading ten clones occupy less than 3% of the sample. Sample: PBMCs. These receptor sequences come from a woman aged 40 to 50 in good health and CMV-seronegative.

The V call is TRBV30, the J call TRBJ1-6; TRBD1 matches at 7 bases. V was pared by 0 bases and J by 3 bases, with 2 bases of the junction left unmatched. CDR3 size: 15 residues. The germline V gene encodes CDR1 GTSNPN and CDR2 SVGIG (reference sequence). The CDR3 DNA sequence: TGTGCCTGGAGTGTGGGGACAGTCTATAATTCACCCCTCCACTTT. Residues: CAWSVGTVYNSPLHF.

V and J are TRBV30 and TRBJ1-5; D unresolved. Per the germline V gene, CDR1 is GTSNPN and CDR2 is SVGIG (reference sequence). CDR3 length equals 13 residues. The V end was cut by 3 bases, the J end by 4 bases, with 10 bases between. The CDR3 DNA follows: TGTGCCTGGAGCGGCGACTTAAATCAGCCCCAGCATTTT. This codes for CAWSGDLNQPQHF.

As concerns this clone: Other DNA sequences in this sample translate to the same CDR3. The chain employs TRBV6-5 and TRBJ1-6, with D possibly TRBD1 on 5 matching bases. The CDR3 length is 14 residues. CDR1 is MNHEY, CDR2 SVGAGI, per germline. V was pared by 6 bases and J by 0 bases, with 6 bases between. CDR3 DNA sequence: TGTGCCAGCAGCGACAGCTCCTATAATTCACCCCTCCACTTT. Protein sequence: CASSDSSYNSPLHF.

The chain couples TRBV7-6 to TRBJ2-7, with D perhaps TRBD2 (6 bases). The germline V and J ends were trimmed by 2 bases and 6 bases, with 11 bases remaining between them. The CDR3 has 13 amino acids. Germline-derived CDR1 and CDR2 are SGHVS and FNYEAQ. CDR3 loop: CASSLNRGTEQYF. The CDR3 nucleotides are TGTGCCAGCAGCTTAAATCGGGGGACCGAGCAGTACTTC. The full variable domain, with the rest looked up from reference TRBV7-6 and TRBJ2-7, is GAGVSQSPRYKVTKRGQDVALRCDPISGHVSLYWYRQALGQGPEFLTYFNYEAQQDKSGLPNDRFSAERPEGSISTLTIQRTEQRDSAMYRCASSLNRGTEQYFGPGTRLTVT.

This clone was detected only a few times. The chain is built from TRBV6-1 and TRBJ1-1; D is uncertain. Trimming took 6 bases from V and 7 from J, leaving 18 bases between them. Per the germline V gene, CDR1 is MNHNS and CDR2 is SASEGT. The CDR3 extends over 14 amino acids. Written as DNA, the CDR3 is TGTGCCAGCAGAAGTTGGGCCCAACTTCTTGAAGCTTTCTTT. Its translation is CASRSWAQLLEAFF.

The CDR3 loop reads CASSPAVVSVNTEAFF. CDR3 coding DNA: TGTGCCAGCTCACCAGCGGTCGTATCCGTGAACACTGAAGCTTTCTTT. The chain carries TRBV18 and TRBJ1-1; D is unresolved. The germline V gene has CDR1 KGHSH and CDR2 LQKENI. The V end was cut by 2 bases, the J end by 0 bases, with 13 bases between. The CDR3 has 16 amino acids. The full variable domain, with the rest looked up from reference TRBV18 and TRBJ1-1, is NAGVMQNPRHLVRRRGQEARLRCSPMKGHSHVYWYRQLPEEGLKFMVYLQKENIIDESGMPKERFSAEFPKEGPSILRIQQVVRGDSAAYFCASSPAVVSVNTEAFFGQGTRLTVV.

This chain links TRBV7-9 with TRBJ1-6; 8 nucleotides agree with TRBD1. CDR1 and CDR2 (germline): SEHNR, FQNEAQ (reference sequence). The V and J ends lost 7 bases and 5 bases, in that order; junction bases with no gene match: 4. The CDR3 runs 14 residues. The CDR3 region has the DNA TGTGCCAGCACCCTGACAGGGGATAATTCACCCCTCCACTTT. This codes for CASTLTGDNSPLHF.

The rearrangement joins TRBV5-1 to TRBJ1-4; D might be TRBD1 (6 bases). Germline CDR1 reads SGHRS; CDR2 reads YFSETQ. The CDR3 length is 14 residues. The V gene lost 1 base and the J gene lost 8 bases, with 12 bases spanning the gap. The CDR3 loop is CASSLRDRKEKLFF. CDR3 nucleotides: TGCGCCAGCAGCTTGAGAGACAGGAAAGAAAAACTGTTTTTT.

The chain uses TRBV19 and TRBJ2-1; TRBD2 aligns across 11 bases. Germline lookup yields CDR1 LNHDA and CDR2 SQIVND (reference sequence). This CDR3 contains 16 residues. J lost 4 bases, V lost 5 bases, and 7 bases had no gene match. The CDR3 region is CASSLSGTSGYNEQFF. The CDR3 coding sequence is TGTGCCAGTAGTCTCTCCGGGACTAGCGGTTACAATGAGCAGTTCTTC.

This clone was observed a few times. V is TRBV4-3 and J is TRBJ1-2; 8 positions match TRBD1. Germline V lookup: CDR1 LGHNA, CDR2 YSLEER. With 1 base clipped from V and 8 bases from J, the junction kept 12 bases outside the gene matches. The CDR3 sequence is 16 residues long. The CDR3 DNA is TGCGCCAGCAGCCAAGTCGCTCTTCAGGGGGCAGGAGGCTACACCTTC. It is translated as CASSQVALQGAGGYTF.

This chain connects TRBV5-1 to TRBJ2-6, with D uncertain. V lost 1 base and J lost 0, with 14 bases in between. The CDR3 covers 18 residues. CDR1 and CDR2 (germline): SGHRS, YFSETQ. CDR3 sequence: CASSLLGDYPSGANVLTF. In DNA form, the CDR3 reads TGCGCCAGCAGCTTGCTTGGAGATTACCCCTCTGGGGCCAACGTCCTGACTTTC.

This clone was seen a few times. This sequence joins TRBV18 and TRBJ1-1; the match to TRBD1 covers 8 bases. V lost 0 bases and J lost 9; bases outside the gene matches: 3. Per the germline V gene, CDR1 is KGHSH and CDR2 is LQKENI. The CDR3 sequence is 13 residues long. CDR3 nucleotide sequence: TGTGCCAGCTCACCACCGGACAGGGTACAAGCTTTCTTT. Translating gives CASSPPDRVQAFF. The whole variable domain, remainder taken from reference TRBV18 and TRBJ1-1, is NAGVMQNPRHLVRRRGQEARLRCSPMKGHSHVYWYRQLPEEGLKFMVYLQKENIIDESGMPKERFSAEFPKEGPSILRIQQVVRGDSAAYFCASSPPDRVQAFFGQGTRLTVV.

To note about this clone: An end of the junction does not agree with germline; a read error may underlie this. The rearrangement uses TRBV6-1 and TRBJ1-1; D is unresolved. This CDR3 comprises 13 residues. Germline values: CDR1 MNHNS, CDR2 SASEGT. For the CDR3, the DNA is TGTGCCAGCAGCCCGGCCGGGGTCACTGAAGATTTCTTT. Amino acids: CASSPAGVTEDFF.

CDR3 nucleotides: TGCGCCAGCTCACCACAGGGGGCTGGCCTCACCACAGATACGCAGTATTTT. This sequence encodes CASSPQGAGLTTDTQYF. This chain joins TRBV5-1 and TRBJ2-3; 9 bases are shared with TRBD1. J was trimmed by 2 bases and V by 7 bases; bases with no gene match: 14. The CDR3 has 17 amino acids. Germline V gene lookup returns CDR1 SGHRS and CDR2 YFSETQ.